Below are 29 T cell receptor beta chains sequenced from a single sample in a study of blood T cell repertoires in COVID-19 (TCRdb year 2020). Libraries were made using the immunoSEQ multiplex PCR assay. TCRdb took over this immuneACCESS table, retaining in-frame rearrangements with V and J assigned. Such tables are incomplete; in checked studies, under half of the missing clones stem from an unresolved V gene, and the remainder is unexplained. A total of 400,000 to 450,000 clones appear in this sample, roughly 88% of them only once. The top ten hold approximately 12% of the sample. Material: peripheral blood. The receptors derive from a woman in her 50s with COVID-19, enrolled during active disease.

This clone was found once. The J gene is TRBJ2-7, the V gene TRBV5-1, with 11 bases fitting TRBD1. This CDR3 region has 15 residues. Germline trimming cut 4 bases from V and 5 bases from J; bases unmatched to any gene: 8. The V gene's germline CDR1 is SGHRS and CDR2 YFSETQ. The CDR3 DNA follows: TGCGCCAGCAGCGGCTCCGGGACAGGGGGGGACGAGCAGTACTTC. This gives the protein CASSGSGTGGDEQYF.

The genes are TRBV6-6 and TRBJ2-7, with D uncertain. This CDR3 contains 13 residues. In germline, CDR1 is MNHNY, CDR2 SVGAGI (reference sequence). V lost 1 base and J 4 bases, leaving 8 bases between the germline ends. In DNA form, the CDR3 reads TGTGCCAGCAGTTACTTTGGGCAGTACGAGCAGTACTTC. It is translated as CASSYFGQYEQYF.

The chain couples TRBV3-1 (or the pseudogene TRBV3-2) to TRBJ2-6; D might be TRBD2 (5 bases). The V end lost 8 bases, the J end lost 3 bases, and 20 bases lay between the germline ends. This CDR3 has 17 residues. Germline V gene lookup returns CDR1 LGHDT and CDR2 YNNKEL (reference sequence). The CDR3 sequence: CASSKGEGLGGANVLTF. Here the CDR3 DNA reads TGTGCCAGCTCTAAAGGAGAGGGTTTAGGTGGGGCCAACGTCCTGACTTTC.

CDR3 sequence (DNA): TGTGCCATCAGTGAGTCGTCAGGGACTCAAATGAACACTGAAGCTTTCTTT. It yields the protein CAISESSGTQMNTEAFF. V usage is TRBV10-3 and J usage is TRBJ1-1, with TRBD1 as a possible D gene (5 bases). This CDR3 comprises 17 residues. The V end lost 0 bases, the J end lost 0 bases, and 14 bases lay between the germline ends. Looked up from germline, CDR1 is ENHRY and CDR2 is SYGVKD.

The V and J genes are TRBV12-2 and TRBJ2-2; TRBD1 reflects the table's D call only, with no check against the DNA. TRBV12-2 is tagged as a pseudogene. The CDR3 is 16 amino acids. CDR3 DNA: TGTGCAAGTCGCTCAAACAGGGGCCTGAACACCGGGGAGCTGTTTTTT. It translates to CASRSNRGLNTGELFF.

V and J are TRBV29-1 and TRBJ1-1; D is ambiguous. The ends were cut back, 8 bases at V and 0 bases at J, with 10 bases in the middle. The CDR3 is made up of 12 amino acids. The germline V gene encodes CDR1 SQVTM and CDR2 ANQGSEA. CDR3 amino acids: CSSRAMNTEAFF. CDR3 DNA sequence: TGCAGCTCTCGAGCCATGAACACTGAAGCTTTCTTT. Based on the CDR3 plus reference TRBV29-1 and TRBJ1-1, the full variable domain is SAVISQKPSRDICQRGTSLTIQCQVDSQVTMMFWYRQQPGQSLTLIATANQGSEATYESGFVIDKFPISRPNLTFSTLTVSNMSPEDSSIYLCSSRAMNTEAFFGQGTRLTVV.

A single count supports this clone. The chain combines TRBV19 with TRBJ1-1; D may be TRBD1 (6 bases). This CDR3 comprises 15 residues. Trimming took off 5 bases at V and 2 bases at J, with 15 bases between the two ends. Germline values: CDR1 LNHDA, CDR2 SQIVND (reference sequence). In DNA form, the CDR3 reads TGTGCCAGTAGTTTCGCGCCGGGACAAAACACTGAAGCTTTCTTT. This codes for CASSFAPGQNTEAFF.

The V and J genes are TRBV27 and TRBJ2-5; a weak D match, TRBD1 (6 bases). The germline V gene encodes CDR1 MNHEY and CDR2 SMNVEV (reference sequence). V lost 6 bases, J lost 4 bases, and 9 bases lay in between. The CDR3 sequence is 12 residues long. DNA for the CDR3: TGTGCCAGCAGACAGGGCGCAGAGACCCAGTACTTC. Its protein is CASRQGAETQYF.

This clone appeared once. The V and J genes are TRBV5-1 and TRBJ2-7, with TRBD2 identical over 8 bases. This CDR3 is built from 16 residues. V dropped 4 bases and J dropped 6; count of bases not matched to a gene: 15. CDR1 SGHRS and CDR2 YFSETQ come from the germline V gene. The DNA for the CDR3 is TGCGCCAGCAGCGACCGCCGCTCTTCGGGGGGGCCCGAGCAGTACTTC. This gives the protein CASSDRRSSGGPEQYF. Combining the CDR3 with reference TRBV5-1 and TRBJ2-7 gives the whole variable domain KAGVTQTPRYLIKTRGQQVTLSCSPISGHRSVSWYQQTPGQGLQFLFEYFSETQRNKGNFPGRFSGRQFSNSRSEMNVSTLELGDSALYLCASSDRRSSGGPEQYFGPGTRLTVT.

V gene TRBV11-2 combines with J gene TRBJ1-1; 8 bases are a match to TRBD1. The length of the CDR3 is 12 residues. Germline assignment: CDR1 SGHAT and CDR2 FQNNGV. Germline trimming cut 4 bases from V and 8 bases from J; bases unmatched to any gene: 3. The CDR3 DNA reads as TGTGCCAGCAGCTACAGGACAGGGGAAGCTTTCTTT. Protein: CASSYRTGEAFF.

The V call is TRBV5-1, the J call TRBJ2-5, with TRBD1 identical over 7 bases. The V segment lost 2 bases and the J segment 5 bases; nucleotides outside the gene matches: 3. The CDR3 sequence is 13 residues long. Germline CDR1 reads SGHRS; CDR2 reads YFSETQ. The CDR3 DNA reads TGCGCCAGCAGCTTTACAGGGGAGGAGACCCAGTACTTC. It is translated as CASSFTGEETQYF.

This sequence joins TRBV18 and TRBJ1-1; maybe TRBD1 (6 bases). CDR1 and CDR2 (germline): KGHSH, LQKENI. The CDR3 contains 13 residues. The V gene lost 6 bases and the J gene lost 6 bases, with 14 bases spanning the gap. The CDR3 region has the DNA TGTGCCAGCTCCCTAGACAGGACGTCTGAAGCTTTCTTT. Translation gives CASSLDRTSEAFF.

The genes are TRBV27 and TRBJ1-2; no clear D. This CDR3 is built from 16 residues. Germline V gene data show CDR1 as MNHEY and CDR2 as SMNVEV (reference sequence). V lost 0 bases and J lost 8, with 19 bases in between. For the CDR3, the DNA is TGTGCCAGCAGTTTATCCGGAGGGATTCAACTTCAGGGCTACACCTTC. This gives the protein CASSLSGGIQLQGYTF.

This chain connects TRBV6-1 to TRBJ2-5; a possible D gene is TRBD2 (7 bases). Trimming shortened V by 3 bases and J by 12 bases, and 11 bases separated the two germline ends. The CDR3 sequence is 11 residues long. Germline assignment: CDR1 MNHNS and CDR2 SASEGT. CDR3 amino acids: CASSEGGGEYF. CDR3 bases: TGTGCCAGCAGTGAGGGAGGGGGAGAGTACTTC.

The CDR3 DNA reads TGTGCCAGTAGCGACAGTAACTATGGCTACACCTTC. Residues: CASSDSNYGYTF. This rearrangement joins TRBV19 to TRBJ1-2, with a tentative D call TRBD1 (5 bases). Germline V gives CDR1 LNHDA, CDR2 SQIVND (reference sequence). The CDR3 loop spans 12 amino acids. V lost 6 bases and J 1 base, leaving 6 bases between the germline ends.

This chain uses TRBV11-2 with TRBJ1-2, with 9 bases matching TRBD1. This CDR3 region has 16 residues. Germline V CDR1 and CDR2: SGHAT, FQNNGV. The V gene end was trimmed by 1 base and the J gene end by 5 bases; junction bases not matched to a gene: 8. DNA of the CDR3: TGTGCCAGCAGCTTAGGATTAACTGACAGGGGGTATGGCTACACCTTC. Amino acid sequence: CASSLGLTDRGYGYTF.

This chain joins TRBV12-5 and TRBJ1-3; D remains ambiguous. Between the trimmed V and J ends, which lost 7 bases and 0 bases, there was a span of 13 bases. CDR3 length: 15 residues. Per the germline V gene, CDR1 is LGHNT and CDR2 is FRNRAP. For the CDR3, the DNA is TGTGCTAGTGCCCTGGCGCGGATCTCTGGAAACACCATATATTTT. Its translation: CASALARISGNTIYF.

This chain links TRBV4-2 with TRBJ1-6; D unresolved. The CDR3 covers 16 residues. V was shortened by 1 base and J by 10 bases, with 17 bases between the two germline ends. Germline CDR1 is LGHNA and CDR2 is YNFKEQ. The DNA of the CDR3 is TGTGCCAGCAGCCAAGGAGGCCTGGCGGCTGACTCACCCCTCCACTTT. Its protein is CASSQGGLAADSPLHF.

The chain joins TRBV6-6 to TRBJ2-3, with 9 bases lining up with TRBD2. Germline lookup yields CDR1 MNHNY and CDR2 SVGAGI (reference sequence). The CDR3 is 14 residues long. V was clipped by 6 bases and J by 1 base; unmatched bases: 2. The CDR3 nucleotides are TGTGCCAGCAGACTAGCGGGCGGCACAGATACGCAGTATTTT. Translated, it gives CASRLAGGTDTQYF.

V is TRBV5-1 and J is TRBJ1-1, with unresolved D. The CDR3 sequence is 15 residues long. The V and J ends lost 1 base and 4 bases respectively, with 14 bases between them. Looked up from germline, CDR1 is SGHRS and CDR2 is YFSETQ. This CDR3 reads CASSLTDFEATEAFF. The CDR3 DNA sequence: TGCGCCAGCAGCTTGACTGACTTCGAGGCCACTGAAGCTTTCTTT.

CDR3 sequence reads: CASSVNRGGYTF. CDR3 nucleotides: TGTGCCAGTAGTGTTAACAGGGGAGGCTACACCTTC. The J gene is TRBJ1-2, the V gene TRBV19, with 7 bases identical to TRBD1. The CDR3 is 12 residues long. The trim removed 5 bases at V and 8 bases at J, leaving 5 bases unmatched. Germline CDR1 LNHDA, CDR2 SQIVND (reference sequence).

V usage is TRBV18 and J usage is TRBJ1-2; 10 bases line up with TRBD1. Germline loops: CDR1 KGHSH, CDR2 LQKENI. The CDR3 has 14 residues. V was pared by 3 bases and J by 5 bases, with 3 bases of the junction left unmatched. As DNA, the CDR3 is TGTGCCAGCTCACCTGGGACAGGGGTATATGGCTACACCTTC. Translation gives CASSPGTGVYGYTF.

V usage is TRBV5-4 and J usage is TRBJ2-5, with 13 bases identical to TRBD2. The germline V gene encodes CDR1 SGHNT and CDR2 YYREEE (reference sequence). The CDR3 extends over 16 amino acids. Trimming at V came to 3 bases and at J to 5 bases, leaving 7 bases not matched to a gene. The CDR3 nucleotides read TGTGCCAGCAGCTACGGGACTAGCGGGGAGGTGGAGACCCAGTACTTC. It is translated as CASSYGTSGEVETQYF.

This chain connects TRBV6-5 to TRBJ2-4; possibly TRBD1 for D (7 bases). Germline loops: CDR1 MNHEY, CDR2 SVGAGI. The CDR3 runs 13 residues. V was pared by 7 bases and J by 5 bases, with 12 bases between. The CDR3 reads CASMGGQQNIQYF. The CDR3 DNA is TGTGCCAGCATGGGGGGACAGCAAAACATTCAGTACTTC.

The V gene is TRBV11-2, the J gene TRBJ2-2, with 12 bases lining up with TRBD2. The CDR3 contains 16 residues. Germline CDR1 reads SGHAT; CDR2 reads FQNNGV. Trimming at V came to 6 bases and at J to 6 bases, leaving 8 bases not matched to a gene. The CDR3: CASSHTSGGWSGELFF. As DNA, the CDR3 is TGTGCCAGCAGTCACACTAGCGGGGGGTGGTCCGGGGAGCTGTTTTTT.

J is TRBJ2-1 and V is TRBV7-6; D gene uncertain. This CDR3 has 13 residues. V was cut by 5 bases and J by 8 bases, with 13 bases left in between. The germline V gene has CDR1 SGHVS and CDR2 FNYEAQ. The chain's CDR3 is CASSRRGFDEQFF. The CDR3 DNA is TGTGCCAGCAGCCGGAGAGGTTTCGATGAGCAGTTCTTC.

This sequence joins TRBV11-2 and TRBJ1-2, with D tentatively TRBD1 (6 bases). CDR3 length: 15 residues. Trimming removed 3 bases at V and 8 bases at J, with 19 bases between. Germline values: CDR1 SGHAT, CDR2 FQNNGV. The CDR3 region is CASSFRQETPGGYTF. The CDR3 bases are TGTGCCAGCAGCTTTCGACAGGAGACACCGGGAGGCTACACCTTC.

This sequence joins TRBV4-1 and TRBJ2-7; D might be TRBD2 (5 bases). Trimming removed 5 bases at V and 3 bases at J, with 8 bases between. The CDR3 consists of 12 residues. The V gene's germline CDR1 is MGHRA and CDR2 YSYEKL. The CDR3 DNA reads TGCGCCAGCAGCGGGAGCCGCTACGAGCAGTACTTC. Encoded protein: CASSGSRYEQYF.

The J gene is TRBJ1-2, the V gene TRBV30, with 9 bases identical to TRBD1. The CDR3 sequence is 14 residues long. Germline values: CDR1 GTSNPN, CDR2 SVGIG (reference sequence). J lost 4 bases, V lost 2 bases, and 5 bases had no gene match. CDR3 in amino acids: CAWSPGQGIYGYTF. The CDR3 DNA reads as TGTGCCTGGAGTCCGGGACAGGGAATCTATGGCTACACCTTC.